The rows below give T cell receptor beta chains drawn from one sample of a study of coeliac disease. The table came from immunoSEQ multiplex PCR; TCRdb's copy has only in-frame clones and leaves some out. The repertoire holds fewer than 9,500 clones, with roughly two thirds as singletons. Sequencing was done on a sample of lamina propria lymphocytes from the gut. The receptors were gathered from a woman in her sixties with celiac disease. Both conserved end residues are part of each CDR3. The D gene is left open where the match is weak. The listing skips clone size in some rows; elsewhere it reads once, few, many or a size class.

TRBV10-3	15	TRBJ2-3	-	TRBD2	CATSSRGGGTDTQYF	TGTGCCACCTCATCGCGGGGGGGCGGCACAGATACGCAGTATTTT
TRBV9	15	TRBJ2-1	-	-	CASSPGSSVYNEQFF	TGTGCCAGCAGCCCTGGTTCTAGCGTTTACAATGAGCAGTTCTTC
TRBV7-9	15	TRBJ1-3	-	TRBD1	CASSRQGAAGNTIYF	TGTGCCAGCAGTAGACAGGGGGCGGCTGGAAACACCATATATTTT
TRBV7-9	15	TRBJ1-3	-	TRBD1	CASSETGGIGNTIYF	TGTGCCAGCAGCGAGACAGGGGGCATTGGAAACACCATATATTTT
TRBV4-1	16	TRBJ1-2	few	-	CASSQASVGGNYGYTF	TGCGCCAGCAGCCAAGCTTCCGTGGGAGGGAACTATGGCTACACCTTC
TRBV5-1	15	TRBJ2-4	once	TRBD1	CASSPSQGLGNIQYF	TGCGCCAGCAGCCCTTCACAGGGGCTGGGAAACATTCAGTACTTC
TRBV28	14	TRBJ2-2	-	-	CASSPGGSTGELFF	TGTGCCAGCAGTCCAGGGGGGAGCACCGGGGAGCTGTTTTTT
TRBV19	15	TRBJ2-3	-	-	CASSPRGGGLDTQYF	TGTGCCAGTAGTCCCCGGGGAGGGGGGTTGGATACGCAGTATTTT
TRBV5-5	11	TRBJ2-5	-	-	CASSLLETQYF	TGTGCCAGCAGCTTGCTGGAGACCCAGTACTTC
TRBV27	15	TRBJ2-7	-	-	CASSLGGMSSYEQYF	TGTGCCAGCAGTTTAGGAGGGATGAGCTCCTACGAGCAGTACTTC
TRBV7-3	20	TRBJ2-2	few	TRBD1	CASSFFVDRDKKANTGELFF	TGTGCCAGCAGCTTTTTCGTGGACAGGGACAAAAAAGCGAACACCGGGGAGCTGTTTTTT
TRBV9	12	TRBJ2-5	-	TRBD1	CASSDRGETQYF	TGTGCCAGCAGCGACAGGGGAGAGACCCAGTACTTC
TRBV28	17	TRBJ2-1	-	-	CASSPPGVAAISNEQFF	TGTGCCAGCAGCCCCCCGGGGGTAGCGGCGATAAGTAATGAGCAGTTCTTC
TRBV5-4	13	TRBJ1-2	-	TRBD1	CASSPDRGRGYTF	TGTGCCAGCAGCCCTGACAGGGGGCGCGGCTACACCTTC
TRBV4-1	12	TRBJ2-4	-	-	CASSHSGNIQYF	TGCGCCAGCAGCCACTCAGGGAACATTCAGTACTTC
TRBV6-5	15	TRBJ1-5	-	TRBD1	CASSDLTGSNQPQHF	TGTGCCAGCAGTGACTTGACAGGGTCCAATCAGCCCCAGCATTTT
TRBV28	16	TRBJ2-1	few	TRBD2	CASSFPHTSGGNEQFF	TGTGCCAGCAGTTTCCCCCACACTAGCGGGGGGAATGAGCAGTTCTTC
TRBV5-4	16	TRBJ2-5	-	TRBD2	CASSKIAGKQWETQYF	TGTGCCAGCAGCAAAATAGCGGGGAAACAGTGGGAGACCCAGTACTTC
TRBV19	15	TRBJ1-1	-	TRBD1	CASTLIDRVNTEAFF	TGTGCCAGTACCCTCATCGACAGGGTGAACACTGAAGCTTTCTTT
TRBV6-1	15	TRBJ1-4	-	-	CASSVRGSTMEKLFF	TGTGCCAGCAGTGTTCGTGGCAGTACTATGGAAAAACTGTTTTTT
TRBV19	13	TRBJ2-5	-	TRBD2	CASSSGGRETQYF	TGTGCCAGTAGTAGCGGGGGGCGGGAGACCCAGTACTTC
TRBV7-9	17	TRBJ2-7	-	-	CASSLVVSQFRSYEQYF	TGTGCCAGCAGCTTAGTAGTATCACAGTTTCGCTCCTACGAGCAGTACTTC
TRBV30	13	TRBJ2-7	-	TRBD2	CAWTLAGAYEQYF	TGTGCCTGGACACTAGCGGGAGCCTACGAGCAGTACTTC
TRBV5-1	15	TRBJ2-1	-	TRBD1	CASSLEGQNYNEQFF	TGCGCCAGCAGCTTGGAGGGACAGAACTACAATGAGCAGTTCTTC
TRBV6-5	14	TRBJ2-3	-	TRBD2	CASRAGISTDTQYF	TGTGCCAGCAGAGCGGGGATTAGCACAGATACGCAGTATTTT
TRBV7-3	14	TRBJ1-1	-	TRBD1	CASSLQGGDTEAFF	TGTGCCAGCAGCCTACAGGGGGGGGACACTGAAGCTTTCTTT
TRBV4-1	13	TRBJ2-7	-	-	CASSQDNYYEQYF	TGCGCCAGCAGCCAAGACAACTACTACGAGCAGTACTTC
TRBV29-1	13	TRBJ1-1	medium-sized	-	CSVVAGWGTEAFF	TGCAGCGTTGTGGCGGGGTGGGGCACTGAAGCTTTCTTT
TRBV7-2	13	TRBJ2-5	-	-	CASSAGWGETQYF	TGTGCCAGCAGTGCGGGATGGGGAGAGACCCAGTACTTC